A single sample gave rise to the 31 T cell receptor beta chains below, sequenced in a study of identical twins. MiXCR, applied by TCRdb to the 5' RACE reads, yields one record per CDR3 protein. The sample contains just under 650,000 distinct CDR3 sequences, under 8.5% of which appear only once. The same data also went into a second study, on yellow fever vaccine responses in identical twins.

Sequencing input: PBMCs. The source is a woman younger than 30 in good health.

This clonotype occurred a few times. This chain joins TRBV28 and TRBJ2-7, with D possibly TRBD1 on 6 matching bases. The CDR3 contains 13 residues. V was pared by 6 bases and J by 4 bases, with 13 bases between. The V gene's germline CDR1 is MDHEN and CDR2 SYDVKM. The CDR3 DNA is TGTGCCAGCAGGGGGACAACTGGTTACGAGCAGTACTTC. Translated, it gives CASRGTTGYEQYF.

The chain recombines TRBV6-2 or TRBV6-3 with TRBJ1-2; D gene ambiguous. The CDR3 consists of 14 residues. Germline V gives CDR1 MNHEY, CDR2 SVGEGT. The V gene lost 6 bases and the J gene lost 5 bases, with 16 bases spanning the gap. In nucleotides, the CDR3 is TGTGCCAGCAGCCAACGGACGCTGAGATATGGCTACACCTTC. Translated: CASSQRTLRYGYTF.

This clonotype was seen only a few times. The V and J genes are TRBV4-1 and TRBJ1-6; 9 nucleotides align to TRBD1. CDR1 MGHRA and CDR2 YSYEKL come from the germline V gene. There are 16 residues in the CDR3. With V trimmed by 3 bases and J by 8 bases, 8 bases remained unmatched. CDR3 bases: TGCGCCAGCAGCCACAGAAACAGGGGGCAGTATTCACCCCTCCACTTT. Translated, it gives CASSHRNRGQYSPLHF.

The table lists this clonotype with many counts. The V and J genes are TRBV20-1 and TRBJ2-1; D ambiguous. The CDR3 consists of 11 residues. Germline V gene data show CDR1 as DFQATT and CDR2 as SNEGSKA (reference sequence). Trimming stripped 4 bases from V and 10 bases from J, with 11 bases between. CDR3 protein: CSATGRWEQFF. DNA for the CDR3: TGCAGTGCTACAGGCCGATGGGAGCAGTTCTTC.

This clonotype was recorded a few times. As DNA, the CDR3 is TGCGCCAGCAGCCAAGATCGGTTGTCAGATACGCAGTATTTT. Amino acid sequence: CASSQDRLSDTQYF. The chain has TRBV4-1 and TRBJ2-3, with unresolved D. There are 14 residues in the CDR3. Per germline, CDR1 MGHRA and CDR2 YSYEKL. Trimming removed 0 bases at V and 4 bases at J, with 8 bases between.

This clonotype was picked up many times. The V call is TRBV25-1, the J call TRBJ2-1; 8 bases fit TRBD2. The CDR3 is made up of 17 amino acids. The V segment lost 4 bases and the J segment 6 bases; nucleotides outside the gene matches: 14. Looked up from germline, CDR1 is MGHDK and CDR2 is SYGVNS. CDR3 DNA sequence: TGTGCCAGCAGTGGTTTGCACGGGAGGGCTGTCGGCAATGAGCAGTTCTTC. Protein product: CASSGLHGRAVGNEQFF.

This clonotype has at least ten counts. The rearrangement links TRBV6-5 to TRBJ1-1; possibly TRBD1 for D (6 bases). The CDR3 length is 15 residues. CDR1 MNHEY and CDR2 SVGAGI come from the germline V gene. Trimming took 2 bases from V and 5 from J, leaving 15 bases between them. The CDR3 DNA sequence: TGTGCCAGCAGTTACCCAGGGGTGGGGAAGACTGAAGCTTTCTTT. This translates into CASSYPGVGKTEAFF.

This clonotype was picked up a small number of times. The chain is built from TRBV3-1 and TRBJ1-3; D is ambiguous. The germline CDR1 and CDR2 sequences are LGHDT and YNNKEL (reference sequence). The CDR3 consists of 18 residues. The V gene lost 4 bases and the J gene lost 0 bases, with 19 bases spanning the gap. CDR3 residues: CASSPYAGIPASGNTIYF. As DNA, the CDR3 is TGTGCCAGCAGCCCTTATGCGGGAATCCCCGCCTCTGGAAACACCATATATTTT.

In its sample, this clonotype was seen a few times. This chain connects TRBV20-1 to TRBJ2-7, with D possibly being TRBD1 or TRBD2 (5 bases each). Germline V gene lookup returns CDR1 DFQATT and CDR2 SNEGSKA (reference sequence). The CDR3 has 11 amino acids. V lost 7 bases and J lost 2, with 9 bases in between. CDR3 loop: CSVGDPYEQYV. In nucleotides, the CDR3 is TGCAGTGTAGGGGACCCCTACGAGCAGTACGTC.

This clonotype was seen many times. This chain connects TRBV12-3 or TRBV12-4 to TRBJ2-1; D may be TRBD1 or TRBD2 (7 bases each). The ends were cut back, 5 bases at V and 9 bases at J, with 11 bases in the middle. CDR3 length: 12 amino acids. The CDR3 coding sequence is TGTGCCAGCAGTCAGGGGGAGGGTGAGCAGTTCTTC. Amino acid sequence: CASSQGEGEQFF.

This chain joins TRBV28 and TRBJ2-5; 13 bases are shared with TRBD2. Germline V gives CDR1 MDHEN, CDR2 SYDVKM. This CDR3 region has 19 residues. The junction had 12 bases not matched to a gene; V was cut back by 5 bases and J by 0 bases. The CDR3 DNA follows: TGTGCCAGCAGTGCTCCCCCGGGACTAGCGGGAAAGAACCAAGAGACCCAGTACTTC. It is translated as CASSAPPGLAGKNQETQYF.

This clonotype was detected ten times or more. This chain joins TRBV7-9 and TRBJ2-7, with 9 positions matching TRBD1. The CDR3 runs to 12 residues. V was pared by 4 bases and J by 5 bases, with 0 bases of the junction left unmatched. The germline CDR1 and CDR2 sequences are SEHNR and FQNEAQ (reference sequence). CDR3 in amino acids: CASSWTGDEQYV. CDR3 nucleotides: TGTGCCAGCAGCTGGACAGGGGACGAGCAGTACGTC.

This clonotype was observed once. The CDR3 nucleotides are TGCAGCGTTGAAGACACAGGGAACTACGAGCAGTACTTC. It specifies CSVEDTGNYEQYF. V is TRBV29-1 and J is TRBJ2-7; D is possibly TRBD1 (6 bases). CDR1 and CDR2 from the germline V gene are SQVTM and ANQGSEA. This CDR3 is built from 13 residues. Trimming removed 0 bases at V and 3 bases at J, with 9 bases between.

The table lists this clonotype with a few counts. The gene calls are TRBV3-1 and TRBJ2-3; D is unresolved. V lost 1 base and J lost 10, with 6 bases in between. The CDR3 sequence is 11 residues long. Germline V gene data show CDR1 as LGHDT and CDR2 as YNNKEL (reference sequence). CDR3 region: CASSQGSSQYF. The CDR3 DNA sequence: TGTGCCAGCAGCCAAGGGTCGTCGCAGTATTTT.

This clonotype was detected many times. This chain uses TRBV4-1 with TRBJ2-6; D not certain. The V end was cut by 1 base, the J end by 0 bases, with 13 bases between. The CDR3 length is 18 residues. Germline loops: CDR1 MGHRA, CDR2 YSYEKL. In DNA, the CDR3 is TGCGCCAGCAGCCAAGTTCTCCGGCTCCCCTCTGGGGCCAACGTCCTGACTTTC. It encodes CASSQVLRLPSGANVLTF.

This clonotype was seen a handful of times. The chain uses TRBV20-1 and TRBJ2-1, with 10 bases matching TRBD2. Germline CDR1 reads DFQATT; CDR2 reads SNEGSKA (reference sequence). The CDR3 sequence is 15 residues long. Trimming removed 1 base from V and 2 bases from J; junction bases left unmatched: 2. CDR3: CSARGLAGAYNEQFF. Written as DNA, the CDR3 is TGCAGTGCTAGAGGTCTAGCGGGAGCCTACAATGAGCAGTTCTTC.

The chain uses TRBV4-2 and TRBJ2-3; D gene ambiguous. The CDR3 extends over 15 amino acids. V shed 3 bases and J shed 8 bases, with 18 bases lying between them. Germline values: CDR1 LGHNA, CDR2 YNFKEQ. The CDR3 region is CASSHSIARQATQYF. The CDR3 DNA sequence: TGTGCCAGCAGCCATTCCATAGCCCGCCAGGCTACGCAGTATTTT.

This clonotype occurred a few times. V and J are TRBV28 and TRBJ2-1; D possibly uses TRBD1 or TRBD2 (5 bases each). Germline V gives CDR1 MDHEN, CDR2 SYDVKM. The CDR3 has 15 residues. V lost 6 bases to trimming and J lost 8 bases, with 20 bases between them. This CDR3 reads CASSPLGTSFDEQFF. CDR3 coding DNA: TGTGCCAGCAGCCCCCTCGGGACCTCCTTCGATGAGCAGTTCTTC.

The chain couples TRBV2 to TRBJ2-7; 7 bases map to TRBD1. In germline, CDR1 is SNHLY, CDR2 FYNNEI. CDR3 size: 12 residues. CDR3 sequence reads: CASSVSEDRRLV. The CDR3 nucleotides read TGTGCCAGCAGTGTTTCCGAGGACAGGAGACTCGTC.

This clonotype was observed at least ten times. The V call is TRBV12-3 or TRBV12-4, the J call TRBJ2-4; maybe TRBD2 (5 bases). This CDR3 region has 15 residues. Trimming stripped 5 bases from V and 8 bases from J, with 19 bases between. The CDR3 loop reads CASSLSGPVRDIQYF. In DNA, the CDR3 is TGTGCCAGCAGTCTCTCTGGACCGGTGCGGGACATTCAGTACTTC.

This clonotype has just a few counts. The V and J genes are TRBV20-1 and TRBJ1-1, with D maybe TRBD1 (6 bases). The CDR3 is 13 residues long. The V gene's germline CDR1 is DFQATT and CDR2 SNEGSKA (reference sequence). The V end was cut by 6 bases, the J end by 6 bases, with 17 bases between. The CDR3 is CSATATGAPEAFF. In nucleotides, the CDR3 is TGCAGTGCCACCGCGACGGGGGCTCCTGAAGCTTTCTTT.

This clonotype was recorded many times. The chain combines TRBV12-3 or TRBV12-4 with TRBJ1-2; TRBD1 aligns across 7 bases. The CDR3 is 13 amino acids. J gave up 8 bases and V 10 bases, and 13 bases lay outside the gene matches. CDR3 bases: TGTGCCACCCGACGACAGGGAGAATACGGCTACACCTTC. Protein: CATRRQGEYGYTF.

This clonotype was counted only a few times. The genes are TRBV7-8 and TRBJ2-3; D is perhaps TRBD2 (5 bases). V gave up 5 bases and J gave up 2 bases, with 17 bases separating them. This CDR3 comprises 16 residues. In germline, CDR1 is SGHVS, CDR2 FQNEAQ. CDR3 sequence reads: CASSLQRWRITDTQYF. CDR3 DNA: TGTGCCAGCAGCCTCCAGCGGTGGAGGATCACAGATACGCAGTATTTT.

This clonotype was observed a few times. This chain joins TRBV20-1 and TRBJ2-3; 10 bases are shared with TRBD2. Germline V gene sequence: CDR1 DFQATT, CDR2 SNEGSKA (reference sequence). This CDR3 comprises 15 residues. The ends lost 4 bases at V and 4 bases at J; junction bases unmatched: 8. CDR3: CSAIPTSGIADTQYF. The DNA of the CDR3 is TGCAGTGCTATACCTACTAGCGGGATTGCAGATACGCAGTATTTT.

This clonotype showed up just a few times. The chain employs TRBV18 and TRBJ2-1; possible D gene TRBD2, 5 bases. Germline V gene lookup returns CDR1 KGHSH and CDR2 LQKENI. The V end was cut by 3 bases, the J end by 0 bases, with 15 bases between. The CDR3 covers 17 residues. The CDR3 coding sequence is TGTGCCAGCTCACCGAGCGGACTGTCCAGCTCCTACAATGAGCAGTTCTTC. Protein: CASSPSGLSSSYNEQFF.

The gene calls are TRBV6-1 and TRBJ2-7; 7 positions agree with TRBD2. Germline V CDR1 and CDR2: MNHNS, SASEGT. The CDR3 contains 16 residues. With 5 bases clipped from V and 6 bases from J, the junction kept 16 bases outside the gene matches. The CDR3, as DNA: TGTGCCAGCAGTACCCTGGGGGGAGGGCCGGGTGTCGAGCAGTACTTC. The encoded protein is CASSTLGGGPGVEQYF.

This clonotype was recorded many times. The J gene is TRBJ2-7, the V gene TRBV5-1; 8 bases are shared with TRBD2. CDR1 and CDR2 from the germline V gene are SGHRS and YFSETQ. Trimming cost V 4 bases and J 0 bases; bases outside gene matches: 18. The CDR3 is 19 amino acids. In DNA, the CDR3 is TGCGCCAGCAGCCAGAATCTGGCGTATAGCGGGACTGGCTCCTACGAGCAGTACTTC. Its protein is CASSQNLAYSGTGSYEQYF.

This clonotype was recorded many times. The rearrangement joins TRBV29-1 to TRBJ2-5, with TRBD2 matching over 7 bases. With V trimmed by 7 bases and J by 4 bases, 9 bases remained unmatched. Germline loops: CDR1 SQVTM, CDR2 ANQGSEA. The CDR3 runs 13 residues. The CDR3 loop reads CSAQLAGVETQYF. CDR3 coding DNA: TGCAGCGCTCAATTAGCGGGTGTAGAGACCCAGTACTTC.

This clonotype has a handful of counts. The chain couples TRBV11-2 to TRBJ2-2, with 7 bases matching TRBD2. The V gene end was trimmed by 5 bases and the J gene end by 4 bases; junction bases not matched to a gene: 10. The CDR3 consists of 16 residues. Germline V CDR1 and CDR2: SGHAT, FQNNGV. The CDR3 region is CASSLEAGRRTGELFF. CDR3 sequence (DNA): TGTGCCAGCAGCCTGGAAGCGGGAAGGCGCACCGGGGAGCTGTTTTTT.

This clonotype has a handful of counts. The J gene is TRBJ2-2, the V gene TRBV14; 8 bases match TRBD2. Germline V lookup: CDR1 SGHDN, CDR2 FVKESK. The J segment lost 2 bases and the V segment lost 4 bases, leaving 6 bases of the junction unmatched. The CDR3 length is 16 residues. The CDR3 bases are TGTGCCAGCAGCCTACTAGCGGACTATAACACCGGGGAGCTGTTTTTT. This codes for CASSLLADYNTGELFF.

In this sample, this clonotype turned up a few times. The V call is TRBV3-1, the J call TRBJ1-1; TRBD1 aligns across 7 bases. CDR1 and CDR2 (germline): LGHDT, YNNKEL (reference sequence). J gave up 8 bases and V 5 bases, and 11 bases lay outside the gene matches. The CDR3 is 14 amino acids. The CDR3 nucleotides are TGTGCCAGCAGCGCCTACCCCGGACAGGTAGAAGCTTTCTTT. Translated, it gives CASSAYPGQVEAFF.